These T cell receptor beta chains were read from a single sample in a study of blood T cell repertoires in COVID-19. Using immunoSEQ multiplex PCR, the repertoire was profiled, and TCRdb retains in-frame clones only, with some absent. The sample holds roughly 180,000 clones, more than 70% seen once. Material: peripheral blood. These receptors were collected from a woman in her fifties or sixties with acute or convalescent COVID-19. Each CDR3 is given with its conserved first and last residue. The D gene is left open where the match is weak. Clone size is stated in some rows and not others, as once, few, many or a class when expanded.

j_gene | abundance | d_gene | v_gene | CDR3aa | CDR3nt
TRBJ2-2 | . | TRBD2 | TRBV9 | CASSVPGGGLAFNTGELFF | TGTGCCAGCAGCGTCCCGGGGGGAGGACTAGCCTTTAACACCGGGGAGCTGTTTTTT
TRBJ1-5 | . | TRBD1 | TRBV18 | CASSPLGQRPLAQHF | TGTGCCAGCTCACCACTGGGACAGAGGCCTCTGGCCCAGCATTTT
TRBJ2-6 | . | TRBD1 | TRBV6-5 | CASRARGTGANVLTF | TGTGCCAGCAGGGCCAGGGGGACTGGGGCCAACGTCCTGACTTTC
TRBJ2-1 | . | TRBD2 | TRBV15 | CATSRGTGTGGYNEQFF | TGTGCCACCAGCAGAGGGACGGGCACGGGGGGCTACAATGAGCAGTTCTTC
TRBJ1-5 | . | TRBD1 | TRBV28 | CASSYPGGIQPQHF | TGTGCCAGCAGTTACCCAGGGGGCATTCAGCCCCAGCATTTT
TRBJ2-7 | . | . | TRBV28 | CASSFGGSYEQYF | TGTGCCAGCAGTTTCGGCGGCTCCTACGAGCAGTACTTC
TRBJ2-7 | . | . | TRBV6-5 | CASTSRYYEQYF | TGTGCCAGCACGTCCAGATACTACGAGCAGTACTTC
TRBJ1-3 | . | . | TRBV6-6 | CASRGGGPGNTIYF | TGTGCCAGCAGGGGGGGTGGCCCTGGAAACACCATATATTTT
TRBJ2-7 | . | . | TRBV5-4 | CASSPEASGLSYEQYF | TGTGCCAGCAGCCCTGAAGCCAGCGGCCTTTCCTACGAGCAGTACTTC
TRBJ2-1 | . | TRBD2 | TRBV28 | CASTTGLAGEWTTYNEQFF | TGTGCCAGCACCACCGGACTAGCGGGAGAGTGGACAACCTACAATGAGCAGTTCTTC
TRBJ2-4 | . | . | TRBV20-1 | CSQRSPGIQYF | TGCAGTCAGCGGAGCCCTGGCATTCAGTACTTC
TRBJ2-4 | . | TRBD2 | TRBV19 | CASSYGLAENIQYF | TGTGCCAGTAGTTATGGACTAGCGGAAAACATTCAGTACTTC
TRBJ1-2 | few | TRBD1 | TRBV9 | CASNRDRADGYTF | TGTGCCAGCAATAGGGACAGGGCTGATGGCTACACCTTC
TRBJ2-7 | . | . | TRBV2 | CASKRVGEQYF | TGTGCCAGCAAGAGGGTAGGCGAGCAGTACTTC
TRBJ1-4 | . | . | TRBV19 | CASSSRSRQGLGKLFF | TGTGCCAGTAGTTCCCGGTCGCGGCAGGGGTTGGGCAAACTGTTTTTT
TRBJ2-3 | . | TRBD2 | TRBV7-6 | CASSLGFAGGNADTQYF | TGTGCCAGCAGCTTAGGTTTTGCGGGAGGAAATGCAGATACGCAGTATTTT
TRBJ2-2 | . | TRBD2 | TRBV25-1 | CASSETSGRVNTGELFF | TGTGCCAGCAGTGAAACTAGCGGGAGGGTAAACACCGGGGAGCTGTTTTTT
TRBJ2-1 | . | . | TRBV6-5 | CASSYPKQFF | TGTGCCAGCAGTTACCCAAAACAGTTCTTC
TRBJ2-5 | once | . | TRBV28 | CASSPSGIQETQYF | TGTGCCAGCAGTCCATCCGGGATCCAAGAGACCCAGTACTTC
TRBJ2-1 | . | . | TRBV28 | CASIGRGNYNEQFF | TGTGCCAGCATTGGGCGGGGAAACTACAATGAGCAGTTCTTC
TRBJ1-3 | . | TRBD1 | TRBV5-1 | CASRVGGTENTIYF | TGCGCCAGCCGAGTCGGAGGGACAGAGAACACCATATATTTT
TRBJ2-7 | . | TRBD2 | TRBV28 | CASSSGTSGIWYEQYF | TGTGCCAGCAGTTCAGGGACTAGCGGGATCTGGTACGAGCAGTACTTC
TRBJ2-5 | . | TRBD2 | TRBV29-1 | CSVVKGGETQYF | TGCAGCGTTGTGAAGGGAGGGGAGACCCAGTACTTC
TRBJ1-4 | . | TRBD1 | TRBV28 | CASSFSDRGTNEKLFF | TGTGCCAGCAGTTTTTCCGACAGGGGGACTAATGAAAAACTGTTTTTT
TRBJ1-1 | . | . | TRBV7-9 | CASSPRDTEAFF | TGTGCCAGCAGCCCCCGGGACACTGAAGCTTTCTTT
TRBJ2-2 | . | TRBD2 | TRBV9 | CASSVGAGGGTGELFF | TGTGCCAGCAGCGTAGGGGCGGGAGGGGGAACCGGGGAGCTGTTTTTT
TRBJ2-5 | . | . | TRBV20-1 | CSASAGETQYF | TGCAGTGCTAGTGCGGGAGAGACCCAGTACTTC
TRBJ2-5 | . | TRBD2 | TRBV9 | CASSVGTSGSLETQYF | TGTGCCAGCAGCGTAGGAACTAGCGGGAGCCTGGAGACCCAGTACTTC
TRBJ2-1 | . | . | TRBV11-1 | CASSLSAYNEQFF | TGTGCCAGCAGCTTGAGTGCCTACAATGAGCAGTTCTTC
TRBJ1-1 | . | . | TRBV18 | CASSLETGLNTEAFF | TGTGCCAGCTCACTCGAGACAGGACTGAACACTGAAGCTTTCTTT
TRBJ2-7 | . | . | TRBV18 | CASSTHPPTSRGEQYF | TGTGCCAGCTCCACTCACCCACCGACAAGTCGTGGCGAGCAGTACTTC
TRBJ2-7 | . | . | TRBV11-2 | CASSLGGAREQYF | TGTGCCAGCAGCTTAGGCGGAGCGCGAGAGCAGTACTTC
TRBJ2-3 | . | TRBD1 | TRBV29-1 | CSLEQGTDTQYF | TGCAGCCTTGAACAGGGGACAGATACGCAGTATTTT
TRBJ2-7 | . | TRBD2 | TRBV3-1/TRBV3-2 | CASSHRGRGGEQYF | TGTGCCAGCAGCCACCGGGGCCGCGGGGGCGAGCAGTACTTC
TRBJ1-6 | few | . | TRBV12-5 | CASGLGGAYNSPLHF | TGTGCTAGTGGTTTAGGGGGGGCCTATAATTCACCCCTCCACTTT
TRBJ2-1 | . | . | TRBV11-2 | CASSTRRGITDEQFF | TGTGCCAGCAGCACGCGAAGGGGGATTACGGATGAGCAGTTCTTC
TRBJ2-1 | . | . | TRBV2 | CASRGTWLDEQFF | TGTGCCAGCAGGGGGACTTGGTTAGATGAGCAGTTCTTC
TRBJ1-5 | . | TRBD1 | TRBV9 | CASSPSTGGLPQHF | TGTGCCAGCAGCCCGTCGACAGGGGGCCTGCCCCAGCATTTT
TRBJ1-4 | . | TRBD1 | TRBV5-1 | CASSLRRQGANEKLFF | TGCGCCAGCAGCTTGAGAAGGCAGGGGGCTAATGAAAAACTGTTTTTT
TRBJ1-1 | few | . | TRBV10-2 | CASRDYQWSEAFF | TGCGCCAGCAGGGACTATCAGTGGTCTGAAGCTTTCTTT
TRBJ1-3 | . | TRBD1 | TRBV19 | CASMGTGRRNSGNTIYF | TGTGCCAGTATGGGGACAGGGAGGCGGAACTCTGGAAACACCATATATTTT